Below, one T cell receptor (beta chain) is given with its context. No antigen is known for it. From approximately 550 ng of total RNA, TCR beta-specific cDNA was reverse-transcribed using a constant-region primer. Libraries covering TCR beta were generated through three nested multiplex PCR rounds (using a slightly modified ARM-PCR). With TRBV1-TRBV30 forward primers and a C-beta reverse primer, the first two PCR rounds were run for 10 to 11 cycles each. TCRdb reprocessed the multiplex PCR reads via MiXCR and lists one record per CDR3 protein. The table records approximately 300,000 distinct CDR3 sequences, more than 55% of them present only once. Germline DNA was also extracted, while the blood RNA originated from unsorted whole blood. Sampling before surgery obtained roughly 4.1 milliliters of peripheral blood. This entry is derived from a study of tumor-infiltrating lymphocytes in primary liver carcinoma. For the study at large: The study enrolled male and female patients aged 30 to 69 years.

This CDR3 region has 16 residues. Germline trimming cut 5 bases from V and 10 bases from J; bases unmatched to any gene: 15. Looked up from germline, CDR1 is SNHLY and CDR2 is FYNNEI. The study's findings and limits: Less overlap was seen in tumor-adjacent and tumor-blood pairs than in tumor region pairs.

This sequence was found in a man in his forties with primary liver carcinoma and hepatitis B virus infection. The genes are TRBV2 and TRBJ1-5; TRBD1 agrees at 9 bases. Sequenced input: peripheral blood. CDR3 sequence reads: CASSLGGTGIGRPQHF. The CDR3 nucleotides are TGTGCCAGCAGTCTCGGCGGGACAGGGATAGGACGACCCCAGCATTTT.